This T cell receptor (beta chain) was obtained from a study of identical twins. Trimming stripped 7 bases from V and 7 bases from J, with 13 bases between. Germline-derived CDR1 and CDR2 are MNHNS and SASEGT. The CDR3 runs to 13 residues. This clonotype has more than one count but fewer than ten. TCRdb ran MiXCR on the 5' RACE reads and lists one entry per CDR3 protein. The table includes 450,000 or so distinct CDR3 sequences, roughly a quarter detected once. The sample was also linked to a second study, of T cells expressing NK-cell markers.

This receptor was identified in a woman in her late teens or twenties in good health. The V and J genes are TRBV6-1 and TRBJ2-2; perhaps TRBD2 as D (6 bases). Sequenced sample: CD4+ T cells sorted from blood. The CDR3 DNA is TGTGCCAGCACTACTAGCTCCATCGGGGAGCTGTTTTTT. Translation gives CASTTSSIGELFF.